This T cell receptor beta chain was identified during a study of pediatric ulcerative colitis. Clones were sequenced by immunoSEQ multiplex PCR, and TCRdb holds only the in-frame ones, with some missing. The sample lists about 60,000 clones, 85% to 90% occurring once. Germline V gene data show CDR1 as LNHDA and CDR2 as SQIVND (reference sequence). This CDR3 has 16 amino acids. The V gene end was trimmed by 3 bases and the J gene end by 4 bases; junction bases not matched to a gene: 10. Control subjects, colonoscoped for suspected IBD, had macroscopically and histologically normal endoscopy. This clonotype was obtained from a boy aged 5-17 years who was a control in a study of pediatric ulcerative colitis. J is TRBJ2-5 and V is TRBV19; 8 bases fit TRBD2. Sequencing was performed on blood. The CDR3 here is CASSIGGRIIGETQYF. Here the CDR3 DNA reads TGTGCCAGTAGTATTGGCGGGAGGATTATAGGAGAGACCCAGTACTTC. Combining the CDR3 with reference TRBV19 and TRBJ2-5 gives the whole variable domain DGGITQSPKYLFRKEGQNVTLSCEQNLNHDAMYWYRQDPGQGLRLIYYSQIVNDFQKGDIAEGYSVSREKKESFPLTVTSAQKNPTAFYLCASSIGGRIIGETQYFGPGTRLLVL.